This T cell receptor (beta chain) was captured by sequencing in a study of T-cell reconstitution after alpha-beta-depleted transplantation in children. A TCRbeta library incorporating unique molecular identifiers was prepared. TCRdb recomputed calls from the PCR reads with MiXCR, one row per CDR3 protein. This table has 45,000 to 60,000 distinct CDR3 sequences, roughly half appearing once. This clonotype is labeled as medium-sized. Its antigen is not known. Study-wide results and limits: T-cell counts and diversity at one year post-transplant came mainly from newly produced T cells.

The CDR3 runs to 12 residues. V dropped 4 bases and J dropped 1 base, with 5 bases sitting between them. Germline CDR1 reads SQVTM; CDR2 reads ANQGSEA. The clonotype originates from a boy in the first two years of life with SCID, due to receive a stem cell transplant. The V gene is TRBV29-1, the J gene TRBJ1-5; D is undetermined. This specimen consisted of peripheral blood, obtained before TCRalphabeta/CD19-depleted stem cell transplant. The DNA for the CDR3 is TGCAGCGTTGGGAACAGCAATCAGCCCCAGCATTTT. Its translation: CSVGNSNQPQHF.